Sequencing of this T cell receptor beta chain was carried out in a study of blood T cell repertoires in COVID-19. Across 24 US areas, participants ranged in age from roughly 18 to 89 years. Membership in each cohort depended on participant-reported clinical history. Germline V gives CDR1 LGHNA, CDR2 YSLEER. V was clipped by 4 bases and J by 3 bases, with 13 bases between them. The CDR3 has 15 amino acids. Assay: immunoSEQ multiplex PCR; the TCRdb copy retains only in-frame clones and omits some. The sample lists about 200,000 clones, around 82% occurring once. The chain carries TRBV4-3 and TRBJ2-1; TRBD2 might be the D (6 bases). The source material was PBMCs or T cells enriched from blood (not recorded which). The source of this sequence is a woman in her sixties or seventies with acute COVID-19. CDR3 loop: CASSRTAGSYNEQFF. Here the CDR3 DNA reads TGCGCCAGCAGCCGGACCGCCGGGAGCTACAATGAGCAGTTCTTC.